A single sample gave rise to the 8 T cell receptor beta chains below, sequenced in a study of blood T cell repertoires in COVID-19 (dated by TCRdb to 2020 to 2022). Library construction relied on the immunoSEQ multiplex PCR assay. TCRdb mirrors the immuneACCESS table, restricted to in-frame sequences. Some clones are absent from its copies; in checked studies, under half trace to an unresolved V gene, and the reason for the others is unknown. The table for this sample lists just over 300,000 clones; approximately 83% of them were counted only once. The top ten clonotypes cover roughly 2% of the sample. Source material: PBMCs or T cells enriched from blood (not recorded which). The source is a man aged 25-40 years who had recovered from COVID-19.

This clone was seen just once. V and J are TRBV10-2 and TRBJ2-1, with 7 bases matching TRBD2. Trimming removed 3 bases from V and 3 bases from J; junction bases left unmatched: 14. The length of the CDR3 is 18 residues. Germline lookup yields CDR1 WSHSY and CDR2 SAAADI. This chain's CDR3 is CASSDSSGFISVYNEQFF. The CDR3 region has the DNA TGCGCCAGCAGTGATTCTAGCGGATTTATATCTGTCTACAATGAGCAGTTCTTC.

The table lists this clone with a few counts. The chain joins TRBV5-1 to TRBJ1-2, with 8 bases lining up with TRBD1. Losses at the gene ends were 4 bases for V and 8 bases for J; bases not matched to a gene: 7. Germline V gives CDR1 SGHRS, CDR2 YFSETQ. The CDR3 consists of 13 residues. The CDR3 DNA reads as TGCGCCAGCAGCGAGGGGACAGGAGGCGGCTACACCTTC. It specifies CASSEGTGGGYTF. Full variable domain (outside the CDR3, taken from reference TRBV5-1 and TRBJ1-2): KAGVTQTPRYLIKTRGQQVTLSCSPISGHRSVSWYQQTPGQGLQFLFEYFSETQRNKGNFPGRFSGRQFSNSRSEMNVSTLELGDSALYLCASSEGTGGGYTFGSGTRLTVV.

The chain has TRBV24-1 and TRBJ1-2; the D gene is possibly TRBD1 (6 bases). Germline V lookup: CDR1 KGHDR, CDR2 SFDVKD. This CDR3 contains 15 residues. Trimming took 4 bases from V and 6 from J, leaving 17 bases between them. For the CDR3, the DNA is TGTGCCACCAGTGACCCCGCGGGGGGCTGGGATGGCTACACCTTC. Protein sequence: CATSDPAGGWDGYTF.

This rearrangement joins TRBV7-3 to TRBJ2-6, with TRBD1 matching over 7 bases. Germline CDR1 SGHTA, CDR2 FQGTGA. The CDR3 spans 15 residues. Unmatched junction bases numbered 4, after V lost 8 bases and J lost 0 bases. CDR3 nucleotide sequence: TGTGCCAGCGGGGACAGCCTCTCTGGGGCCAACGTCCTGACTTTC. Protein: CASGDSLSGANVLTF.

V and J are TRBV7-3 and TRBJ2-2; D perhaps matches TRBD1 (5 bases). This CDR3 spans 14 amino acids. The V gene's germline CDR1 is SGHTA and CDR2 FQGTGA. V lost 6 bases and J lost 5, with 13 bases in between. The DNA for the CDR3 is TGTGCCAGCAGGTTGACAGTGGGAACCGGGGAGCTGTTTTTT. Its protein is CASRLTVGTGELFF.

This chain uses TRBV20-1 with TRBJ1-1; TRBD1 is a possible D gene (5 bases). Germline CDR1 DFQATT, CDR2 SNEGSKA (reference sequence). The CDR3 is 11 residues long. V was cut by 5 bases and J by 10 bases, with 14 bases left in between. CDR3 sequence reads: CSALREVSAFF. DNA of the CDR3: TGCAGTGCTCTCAGGGAGGTCTCAGCTTTCTTT.

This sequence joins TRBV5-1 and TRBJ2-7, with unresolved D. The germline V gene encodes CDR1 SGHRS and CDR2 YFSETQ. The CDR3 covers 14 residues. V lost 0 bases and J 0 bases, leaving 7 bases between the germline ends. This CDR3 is CASSLDVLSYEQYF. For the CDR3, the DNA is TGCGCCAGCAGCTTGGACGTACTCTCCTACGAGCAGTACTTC.

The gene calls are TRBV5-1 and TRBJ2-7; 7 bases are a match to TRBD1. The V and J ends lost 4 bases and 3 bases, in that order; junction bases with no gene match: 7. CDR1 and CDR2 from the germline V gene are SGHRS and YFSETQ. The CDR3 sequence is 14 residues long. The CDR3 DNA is TGCGCCAGCAGCAGGGACAGAGTCAACTACGAGCAGTACTTC. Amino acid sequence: CASSRDRVNYEQYF.